These T cell receptor beta chains were read from a single sample in a study of response to subunit inactivated influenza vaccine. TCRdb re-analysed the RT-PCR reads in MiXCR, keeping a single row per CDR3 protein. The table has roughly 570,000 distinct CDR3 sequences, roughly 15% seen once. The specimen was PBMCs from blood, collected 11 to 12 days after vaccination. The source of these receptors is a man between 50 and 59 years old who received an inactivated influenza vaccine. Each CDR3 is given with its conserved first and last residue. The D gene is left open where the match is weak. The size entry is marked missing in some rows and otherwise reads once, few, many or a size class.

D	J	V	size	DNA	CDR3
TRBD1	TRBJ1-6	TRBV20-1	.	TGCAGTGCCAAGGGACAGGGGAGGTCACCCCTCCACTTT	CSAKGQGRSPLHF
TRBD2	TRBJ2-1	TRBV5-1	.	TGCGCCAGCAGCGCAGTAGCGGGGGGCTCCTACAATGAGCAGTTCTTC	CASSAVAGGSYNEQFF
TRBD1	TRBJ2-7	TRBV20-1	.	TGCAGTGCTAGAGTCCGACAGGGGTGGGAGCAGTACTTC	CSARVRQGWEQYF
TRBD2	TRBJ2-7	TRBV6-2/TRBV6-3	.	TGTGCCAGCAGTACAAGACTAGCGGACTCCTACGAGCAGTACTTC	CASSTRLADSYEQYF
.	TRBJ2-3	TRBV7-2	few	TGTGCCAGCAGCTTCGTTGGCGGGATCACAGATACGCAGTATTTT	CASSFVGGITDTQYF
TRBD1	TRBJ1-6	TRBV5-1	.	TGCGCCAGCAGCCAAGCGGACAGGGTCTATTCACCCCTCCACTTT	CASSQADRVYSPLHF
TRBD2	TRBJ2-3	TRBV5-1	few	TGCGCCAGCAGCTTGGGAGCGACTAGCGGGGGCGGCGATACGCAGTATTTT	CASSLGATSGGGDTQYF
.	TRBJ1-2	TRBV20-1	few	TGCAGTGCTAGTTATAGTCTATACTATGGCTACACCTTC	CSASYSLYYGYTF
.	TRBJ1-1	TRBV21-1	few	TGTGCCAGCAGCAAATGTGTAGGGACAGGGGGCGGCACTGAAGCTTTCTTT	CASSKCVGTGGGTEAFF
.	TRBJ2-3	TRBV6-1	many	TGTGCCAGCAGCCACGGGGCGGGTATCACAGATACGCAGTATTTT	CASSHGAGITDTQYF
.	TRBJ2-3	TRBV20-1	many	TGCAGTGCTAGAGATCCTACAGATACGCAGTATTTT	CSARDPTDTQYF
.	TRBJ2-5	TRBV30	few	TGTGCCTGGAGTACGCTGGGGAGGACCCAGTACTTC	CAWSTLGRTQYF
.	TRBJ2-5	TRBV30	few	TGTGCCTGGGCAAACTTGGAGACCCAGTACTTC	CAWANLETQYF
.	TRBJ1-2	TRBV6-1	.	TGTGCCAGCAGTGAAAGTCGGTATGGCTACACCTTC	CASSESRYGYTF
.	TRBJ1-1	TRBV20-1	few	TGCAGACCGTTACCGGGTGGTTTTACTGAAGCTTTCTTT	CRPLPGGFTEAFF
TRBD1	TRBJ1-5	TRBV4-1	few	TGCGCCAGCAGCCAAGATAGGACAGGCGGACAGCCCCAGCATTTT	CASSQDRTGGQPQHF
.	TRBJ2-5	TRBV10-3	few	TGTGCCATCAGTGATGGCGGGACGGAGACCCAGTACTTC	CAISDGGTETQYF
TRBD2	TRBJ2-4	TRBV5-4	.	TGTGCCAGCAGCACTAGAGCGGGGGTAGCCAAAAACATTCAGTACTTC	CASSTRAGVAKNIQYF
TRBD2	TRBJ2-5	TRBV6-5	few	TGTGCCAGCAGTTTGGAACTAGCGGGAGCTCAAGAGACCCAGTACTTC	CASSLELAGAQETQYF
.	TRBJ2-3	TRBV12-3/TRBV12-4	many	TGTGCCAGCAGTGGCGGAAGCACAGATACGCAGTATTTT	CASSGGSTDTQYF
.	TRBJ2-1	TRBV20-1	few	TGCAGTGCTAGATACGGGAGTTCCTACAATGAGCAGTTCTTC	CSARYGSSYNEQFF
.	TRBJ2-7	TRBV20-1	few	TGCAGTGCTAGAGGATCGGACAGTTTCTACGAGCAGTACTTC	CSARGSDSFYEQYF
.	TRBJ1-6	TRBV3-1	few	TGTGCCAGCAGCCAAGATCAAGGGCGCTCACCCCTCCACTTT	CASSQDQGRSPLHF
TRBD2	TRBJ2-1	TRBV12-5	few	TGTGCTAGTGGCTTGATTCCGGGACTAGCTGACAATGAGCAGTTCTTC	CASGLIPGLADNEQFF
.	TRBJ2-4	TRBV20-1	few	TGCAGTGGGCTAGACTTGTCCAAAAACATTCAGTACTTC	CSGLDLSKNIQYF
.	TRBJ2-3	TRBV3-1	few	TGTGCCAGCAGCTCCTCGGGGGCGCAGTATTTT	CASSSSGAQYF
.	TRBJ2-5	TRBV6-2/TRBV6-3	.	TGTGCCAGCAGTTACACCTCGTCCGAACAAGAGACCCAGTACTTC	CASSYTSSEQETQYF
TRBD1	TRBJ2-4	TRBV24-1	many	TGTGCCACCAGTGACCCGACAGGGGACTCCCAAAACATTCAGTACTTC	CATSDPTGDSQNIQYF
.	TRBJ2-5	TRBV10-3	many	TGTGCCAGCCGAAGTAGTAAGGGACAAGAGACCCAGTACTTC	CASRSSKGQETQYF
.	TRBJ2-5	TRBV6-2/TRBV6-3	few	TGTGCCAGCAGCCAAATGCAAGTCATGGAGACCCAGTACTTC	CASSQMQVMETQYF
.	TRBJ1-2	TRBV7-2	few	TGTGCCAGCAGCTTCAGGGACTATGGCTACACCTTC	CASSFRDYGYTF
.	TRBJ1-5	TRBV20-1	.	TGCAGTGCTAGAGACGGAGGGCGACCGCCTAATCAGCCCCAGCATTTT	CSARDGGRPPNQPQHF
.	TRBJ2-1	TRBV18	few	TGTGCCAGCTCACACAGGGACTTATACAATGAGCAGTTCTTC	CASSHRDLYNEQFF
.	TRBJ2-3	TRBV20-1	many	TGCAGTGCAAGGGATGGTTTCACAGATACGCAGTATTTT	CSARDGFTDTQYF